This TCR beta chain was recovered during a study of blood T cell repertoires in COVID-19. This clone is a singleton in its sample. The CDR3 has 16 amino acids. Germline lookup yields CDR1 SGHVS and CDR2 FQNEAQ. J gave up 7 bases and V 5 bases, and 9 bases lay outside the gene matches. The table came from immunoSEQ multiplex PCR; TCRdb's copy has only in-frame clones and leaves some out. This table has roughly 200,000 clones, around 83% appearing once. Material for sequencing was peripheral blood. This TCR derives from a man between 35 and 55 years old with active or convalescent COVID-19. The rearrangement links TRBV7-8 to TRBJ2-1, with 12 positions matching TRBD2. CDR3 bases: TGTGCCAGCAGCCGAGCTAGCGGGGGGGCCGGTAATGAGCAGTTCTTC. Translated: CASSRASGGAGNEQFF. The full variable domain, its missing parts supplied by reference TRBV7-8 and TRBJ2-1, is GAGVSQSPRYKVAKRGQDVALRCDPISGHVSLFWYQQALGQGPEFLTYFQNEAQLDKSGLPSDRFFAERPEGSVSTLKIQRTQQEDSAVYLCASSRASGGAGNEQFFGPGTRLTVL.